This paragraph covers one TCR beta chain sequence. This specimen belongs to a study of blood T cell repertoires in COVID-19. About the study: In each case, the material was cDNA or gDNA derived from T cells, B-cell-depleted T cells, or PBMCs.

The CDR3 is 15 amino acids. The germline gives CDR1 KGHSH, CDR2 LQKENI. V was trimmed by 3 bases and J by 1 base, leaving 12 bases between them. Clones were sequenced by immunoSEQ multiplex PCR, and TCRdb holds only the in-frame ones, with some missing. The sample records about 300,000 clones, around 84% being singletons. This chain connects TRBV18 to TRBJ1-1; tentatively, D is TRBD1 (6 bases). Sequenced material: PBMCs or T cells enriched from blood (not recorded which). The sequence came from a man between 25 and 39 years old who had recovered from COVID-19. The DNA of the CDR3 is TGTGCCAGCTCACCTGAGGACAGAACGAACACTGAAGCTTTCTTT. This codes for CASSPEDRTNTEAFF.